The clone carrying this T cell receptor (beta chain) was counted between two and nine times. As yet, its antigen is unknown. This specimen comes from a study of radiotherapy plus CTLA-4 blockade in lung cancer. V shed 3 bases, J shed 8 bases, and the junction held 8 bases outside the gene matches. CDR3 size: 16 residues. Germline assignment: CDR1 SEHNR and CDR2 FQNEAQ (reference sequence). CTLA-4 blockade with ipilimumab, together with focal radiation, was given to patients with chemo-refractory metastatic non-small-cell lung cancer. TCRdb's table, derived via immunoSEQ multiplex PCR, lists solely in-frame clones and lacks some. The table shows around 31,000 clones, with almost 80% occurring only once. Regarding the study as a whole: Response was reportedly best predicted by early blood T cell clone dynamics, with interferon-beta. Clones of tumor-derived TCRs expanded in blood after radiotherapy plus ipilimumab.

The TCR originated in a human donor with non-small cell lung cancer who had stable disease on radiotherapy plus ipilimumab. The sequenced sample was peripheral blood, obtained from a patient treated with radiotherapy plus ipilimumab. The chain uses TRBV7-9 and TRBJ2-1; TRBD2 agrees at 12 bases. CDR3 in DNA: TGTGCCAGCAGCTTCGCGGGGCTAGCGGGGGGGTATGAGCAGTTCTTC. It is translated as CASSFAGLAGGYEQFF.